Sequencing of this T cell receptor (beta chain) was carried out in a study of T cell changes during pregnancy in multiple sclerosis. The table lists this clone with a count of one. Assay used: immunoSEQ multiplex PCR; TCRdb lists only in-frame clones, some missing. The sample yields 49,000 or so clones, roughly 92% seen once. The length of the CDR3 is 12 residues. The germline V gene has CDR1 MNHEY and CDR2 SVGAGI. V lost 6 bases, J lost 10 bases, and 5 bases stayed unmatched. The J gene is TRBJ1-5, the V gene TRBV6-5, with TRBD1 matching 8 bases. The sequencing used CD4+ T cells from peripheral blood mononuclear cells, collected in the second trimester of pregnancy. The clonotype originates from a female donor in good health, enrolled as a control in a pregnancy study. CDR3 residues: CASSPPGGPQHF. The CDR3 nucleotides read TGTGCCAGCAGCCCCCCAGGGGGCCCCCAGCATTTT.